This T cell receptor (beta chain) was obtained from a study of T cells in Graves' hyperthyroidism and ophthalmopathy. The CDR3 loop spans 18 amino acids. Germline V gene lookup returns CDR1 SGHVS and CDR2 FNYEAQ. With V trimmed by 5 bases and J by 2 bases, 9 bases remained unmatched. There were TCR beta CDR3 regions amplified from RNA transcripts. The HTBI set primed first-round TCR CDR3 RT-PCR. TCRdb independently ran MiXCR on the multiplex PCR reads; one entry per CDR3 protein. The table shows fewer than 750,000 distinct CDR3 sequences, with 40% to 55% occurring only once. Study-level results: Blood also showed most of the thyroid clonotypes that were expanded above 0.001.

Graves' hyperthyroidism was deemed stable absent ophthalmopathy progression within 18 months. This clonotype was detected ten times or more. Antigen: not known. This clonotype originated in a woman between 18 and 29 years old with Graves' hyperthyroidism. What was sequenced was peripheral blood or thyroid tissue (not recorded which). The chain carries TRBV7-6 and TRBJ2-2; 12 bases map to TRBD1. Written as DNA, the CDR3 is TGTGCCAGCAGCCGCCGGGACAGGGGGCTCTTAAACACCGGGGAGCTGTTTTTT. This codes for CASSRRDRGLLNTGELFF.